Listed below are T cell receptor beta chains from one sample, sequenced in a study of blood T cells in healthy people across ages. One entry per CDR3 protein results from TCRdb running MiXCR on the 5' RACE reads. The sample has around 580,000 distinct CDR3 sequences, 40% to 50% seen once. Sequenced: blood. Receptor source: a man at least 80 years old in good health. Each CDR3 is given with its conserved first and last residue.

TRBJ2-7 TRBV7-2 CASSSTTASYEQYF
TRBJ1-2 TRBV20-1 CSASRDRGINGYTF
TRBJ1-2 TRBV29-1 CSAPGTANYGYTF
TRBJ2-3 TRBV11-3 CASSAEVPPHTQYF
. TRBV7-2 CTSSPGQLKETQYF
TRBJ2-6 TRBV9 CASSPGQVREGANVLTF
TRBJ2-3 TRBV7-2 CASSPSLGRSTDTQYF
TRBJ2-3 TRBV9 CASSARAGVNTDTQYF
TRBJ2-5 TRBV5-1 CASSPAGTGGYNEQYF
TRBJ2-1 TRBV20-1 CSARDAGTSGGINEQFF
TRBJ2-5 TRBV27 CASRPDASLTQYF
TRBJ1-2 TRBV7-2 CASRRAGGVGYTF
TRBJ2-1 TRBV10-2 CASSQSMAGGWEQFF
TRBJ2-3 TRBV5-1 CASSLEQGAADTQYF
TRBJ2-3 TRBV5-1 CASSLEVLGTDTQYF
TRBJ2-1 TRBV12-3/TRBV12-4 CASSIRTLGDNEQFF
TRBJ1-4 TRBV28 CASSLGQGKEKLFF
TRBJ2-3 TRBV7-2 CASRGSRNTDTQYF
TRBJ1-2 TRBV2 CASKGEYGYTF
TRBJ1-1 TRBV5-6 CASTKLWTENTEAFF
TRBJ2-7 TRBV7-9 CASSARPGTGIYEQYF
TRBJ2-1 TRBV5-1 CASSRAGTSYNEQFF
TRBJ2-3 TRBV4-2 CASSQGRDRVVDTQYF
TRBJ2-5 TRBV7-2 CASNKGVEWETQYF
TRBJ2-1 TRBV12-3/TRBV12-4 CASSPTESSYNEQFF
TRBJ2-1 TRBV21-1 CASSTKGQGDNEQFF
TRBJ2-1 TRBV24-1 CATSEGTGPYNEQFF
TRBJ2-2 TRBV6-5 CASSSQGRGTGELFF
TRBJ2-3 TRBV27 CASWRVAGLDTQYF
TRBJ2-1 TRBV11-1 CASSLRAGGLYNEQFF
TRBJ2-1 TRBV9 CASSGSGSFYNEQFF
TRBJ2-6 TRBV6-2/TRBV6-3 CASSYGGNSGANVLTF
TRBJ2-3 TRBV5-1 CASSFSGGNTQYF
TRBJ1-4 TRBV7-2 CASSPEGLSNEKLFF
TRBJ2-1 TRBV6-2/TRBV6-3 CASSYAGDYNEQFF
TRBJ2-2 TRBV28 CASSPSTGLAGTGELFF
TRBJ2-4 TRBV6-2/TRBV6-3 CASSKVLAGFQNIQYF
TRBJ2-5 TRBV29-1 CSVKASWGGETQYF
TRBJ2-7 TRBV6-1 CASSELPGIGYEQYF
TRBJ2-1 TRBV20-1 CSARDYPEQFF
. TRBV6-2/TRBV6-3 CASSTTGEQTQYF
TRBJ2-3 TRBV5-1 CASSLVGLGAGTDTQYF
TRBJ2-3 TRBV27 CASNRAGVFSDTQYF
. TRBV5-1 CASRPTGVRYEQYF
TRBJ2-2 TRBV9 CASTPAASGRTGELFF
TRBJ1-1 TRBV6-6 CASSGQGSAAFF
TRBJ2-1 TRBV14 CASSQDPTGPYYEQFF